The following is a T cell receptor (beta chain) sequence with its context. Its antigen remains unknown. Treatment here: about 20 received Ad26.COV2.S at low or high dose, single or two shots; five or six received placebo; per-sample allocation not given. Sampling was performed 63 days after the first vaccine or placebo injection. This CDR3 is 15 amino acids long. Trimming took 3 bases from V and 0 from J, leaving 9 bases between them. Germline V gene sequence: CDR1 KGHSH, CDR2 LQKENI. The source of the sample is a study of Ad26.COV2.S vaccination and SARS-CoV-2 variants. Notes on the study in general: TCR breadth and depth analyses may have underestimated total T cell responses. Breadth of non-spike TCRs did not differ between vaccinees and placebo recipients. Marked by substantial breadth, spike-specific CD8+ and CD4+ T cell responses were reportedly seen after vaccination.

Assay: immunoSEQ multiplex PCR; the TCRdb copy retains only in-frame clones and omits some. The table lists hundreds of thousands of clones, 70% to 90% of them singletons, with about 3.5% in the top ten. V is TRBV18 and J is TRBJ1-5; the D is unclear. The receptor's source is a person aged 18-60 years who received the Ad26.COV2.S COVID-19 vaccine or a placebo. This sample comprised peripheral blood, obtained in a trial of Ad26.COV2.S vaccine versus placebo. This CDR3 is CASSPGINSNQPQHF. The CDR3 DNA reads TGTGCCAGCTCACCCGGCATTAATAGCAATCAGCCCCAGCATTTT.